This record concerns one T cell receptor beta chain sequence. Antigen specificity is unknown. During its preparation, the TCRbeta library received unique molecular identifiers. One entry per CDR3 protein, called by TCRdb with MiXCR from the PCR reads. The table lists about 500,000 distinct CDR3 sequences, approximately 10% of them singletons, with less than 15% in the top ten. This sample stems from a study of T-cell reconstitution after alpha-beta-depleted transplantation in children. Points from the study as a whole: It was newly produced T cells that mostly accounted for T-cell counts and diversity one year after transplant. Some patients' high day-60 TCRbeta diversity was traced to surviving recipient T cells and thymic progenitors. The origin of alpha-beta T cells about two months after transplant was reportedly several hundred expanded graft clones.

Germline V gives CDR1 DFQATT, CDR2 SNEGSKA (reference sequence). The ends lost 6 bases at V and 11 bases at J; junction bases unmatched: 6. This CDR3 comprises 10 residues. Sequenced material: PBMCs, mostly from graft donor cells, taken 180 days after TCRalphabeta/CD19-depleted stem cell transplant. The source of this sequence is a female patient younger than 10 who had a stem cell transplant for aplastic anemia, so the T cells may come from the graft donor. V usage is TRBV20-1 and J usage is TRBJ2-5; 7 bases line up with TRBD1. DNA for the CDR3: TGCAGTGCGGGGACAGAGCCTCAGTACTTC. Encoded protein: CSAGTEPQYF.